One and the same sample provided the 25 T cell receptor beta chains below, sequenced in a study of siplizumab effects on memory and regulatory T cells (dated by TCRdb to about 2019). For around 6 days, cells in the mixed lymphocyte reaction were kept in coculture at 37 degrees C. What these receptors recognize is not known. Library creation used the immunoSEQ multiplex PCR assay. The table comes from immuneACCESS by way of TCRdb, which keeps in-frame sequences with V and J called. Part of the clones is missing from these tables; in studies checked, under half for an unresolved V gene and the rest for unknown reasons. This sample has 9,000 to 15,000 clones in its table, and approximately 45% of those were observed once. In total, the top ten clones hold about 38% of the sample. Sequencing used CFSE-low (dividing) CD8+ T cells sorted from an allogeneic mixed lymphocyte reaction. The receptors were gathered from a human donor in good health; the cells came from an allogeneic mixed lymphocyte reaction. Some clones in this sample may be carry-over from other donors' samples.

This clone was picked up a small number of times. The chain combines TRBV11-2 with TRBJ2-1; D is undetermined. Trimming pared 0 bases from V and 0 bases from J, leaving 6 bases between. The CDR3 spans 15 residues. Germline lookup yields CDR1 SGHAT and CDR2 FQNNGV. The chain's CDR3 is CASSLEVSSYNEQFF. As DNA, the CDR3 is TGTGCCAGCAGCTTAGAGGTTAGCTCCTACAATGAGCAGTTCTTC.

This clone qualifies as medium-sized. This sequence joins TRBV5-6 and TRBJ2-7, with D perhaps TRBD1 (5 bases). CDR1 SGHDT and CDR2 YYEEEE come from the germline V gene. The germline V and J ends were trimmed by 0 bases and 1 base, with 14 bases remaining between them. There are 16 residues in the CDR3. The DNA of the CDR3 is TGTGCCAGCAGCTTGGCAAGGGGTTTACTTTCCTACGAGCAGTACTTC. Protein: CASSLARGLLSYEQYF.

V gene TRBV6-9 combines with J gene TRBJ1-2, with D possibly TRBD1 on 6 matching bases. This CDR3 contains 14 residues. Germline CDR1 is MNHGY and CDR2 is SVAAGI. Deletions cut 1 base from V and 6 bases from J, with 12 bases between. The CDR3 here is CASSYLGAGDGYTF. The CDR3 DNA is TGTGCCAGCAGTTATTTGGGGGCTGGGGATGGCTACACCTTC.

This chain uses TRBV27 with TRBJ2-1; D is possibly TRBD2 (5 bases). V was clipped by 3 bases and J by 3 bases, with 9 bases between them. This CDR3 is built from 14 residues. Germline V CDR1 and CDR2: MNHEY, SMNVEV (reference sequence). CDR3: CASSFEGDYNEQFF. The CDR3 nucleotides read TGTGCCAGCAGTTTTGAGGGAGACTACAATGAGCAGTTCTTC.

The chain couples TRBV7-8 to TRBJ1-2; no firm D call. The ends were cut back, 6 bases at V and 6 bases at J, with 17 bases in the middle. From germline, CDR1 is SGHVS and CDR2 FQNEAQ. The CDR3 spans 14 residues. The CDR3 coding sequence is TGTGCCAGCAGACCGGACGGTGGCCGGAATGGCTACACCTTC. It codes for CASRPDGGRNGYTF.

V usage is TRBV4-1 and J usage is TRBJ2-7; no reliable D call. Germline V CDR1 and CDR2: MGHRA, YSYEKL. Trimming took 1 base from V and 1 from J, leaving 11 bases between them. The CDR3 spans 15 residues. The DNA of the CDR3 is TGCGCCAGCAGCCAAGTGGAGACAATATCCTACGAGCAGTACTTC. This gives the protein CASSQVETISYEQYF.

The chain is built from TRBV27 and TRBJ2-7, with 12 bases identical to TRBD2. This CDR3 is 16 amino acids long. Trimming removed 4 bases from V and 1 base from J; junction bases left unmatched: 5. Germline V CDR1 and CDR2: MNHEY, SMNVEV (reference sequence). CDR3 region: CASSSGLAGISYEQYF. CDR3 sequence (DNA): TGTGCCAGCAGTTCCGGACTAGCGGGGATATCCTACGAGCAGTACTTC.

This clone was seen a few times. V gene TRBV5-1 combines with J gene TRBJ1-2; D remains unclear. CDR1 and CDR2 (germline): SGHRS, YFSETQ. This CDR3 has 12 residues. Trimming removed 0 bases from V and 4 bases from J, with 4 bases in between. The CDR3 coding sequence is TGCGCCAGCAGCTTGGCCGGCTATGGCTACACCTTC. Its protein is CASSLAGYGYTF. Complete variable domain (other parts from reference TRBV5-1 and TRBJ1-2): KAGVTQTPRYLIKTRGQQVTLSCSPISGHRSVSWYQQTPGQGLQFLFEYFSETQRNKGNFPGRFSGRQFSNSRSEMNVSTLELGDSALYLCASSLAGYGYTFGSGTRLTVV.

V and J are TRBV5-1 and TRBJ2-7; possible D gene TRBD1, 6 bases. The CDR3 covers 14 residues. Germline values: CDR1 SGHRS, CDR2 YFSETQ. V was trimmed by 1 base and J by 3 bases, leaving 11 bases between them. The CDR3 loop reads CASSLTGTHYEQYF. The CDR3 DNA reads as TGCGCCAGCAGCTTGACAGGGACACACTACGAGCAGTACTTC.

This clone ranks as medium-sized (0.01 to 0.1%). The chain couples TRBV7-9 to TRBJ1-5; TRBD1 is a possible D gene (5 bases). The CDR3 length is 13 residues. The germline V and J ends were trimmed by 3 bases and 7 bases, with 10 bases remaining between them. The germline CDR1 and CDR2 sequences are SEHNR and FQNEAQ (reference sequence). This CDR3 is CASSLIGAQPQHF. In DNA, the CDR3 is TGTGCCAGCAGCTTGATAGGGGCCCAGCCCCAGCATTTT. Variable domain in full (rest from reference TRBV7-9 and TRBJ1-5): DTGVSQNPRHKITKRGQNVTFRCDPISEHNRLYWYRQTLGQGPEFLTYFQNEAQLEKSRLLSDRFSAERPKGSFSTLEIQRTEQGDSAMYLCASSLIGAQPQHFGDGTRLSIL.

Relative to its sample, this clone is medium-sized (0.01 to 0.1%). The CDR3 loop reads CASSLTSEHEQFF. The CDR3 bases are TGTGCCAGCAGTCTGACTAGCGAACATGAGCAGTTCTTC. The chain joins TRBV27 to TRBJ2-1; 8 nucleotides agree with TRBD2. Germline V gives CDR1 MNHEY, CDR2 SMNVEV (reference sequence). There are 13 residues in the CDR3. V trimming: 5 bases; J trimming: 8 bases; junction bases outside the gene matches: 5.

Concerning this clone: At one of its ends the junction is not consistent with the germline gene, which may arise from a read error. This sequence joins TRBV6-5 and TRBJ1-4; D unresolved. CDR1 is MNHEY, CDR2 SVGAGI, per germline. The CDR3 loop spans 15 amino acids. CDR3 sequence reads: CASTYPPATNEKLFF. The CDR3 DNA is TGTGCCAGCACTTACCCCCCTGCAACTAATGAAAAACTGTTTTTT.

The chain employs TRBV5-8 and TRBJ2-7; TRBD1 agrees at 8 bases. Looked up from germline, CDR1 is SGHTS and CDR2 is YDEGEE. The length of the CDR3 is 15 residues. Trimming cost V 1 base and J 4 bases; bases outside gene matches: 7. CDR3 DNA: TGTGCCAGCAGCTTGCGTTCCAGGGGGCTTTACGAGCAGTACTTC. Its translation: CASSLRSRGLYEQYF.

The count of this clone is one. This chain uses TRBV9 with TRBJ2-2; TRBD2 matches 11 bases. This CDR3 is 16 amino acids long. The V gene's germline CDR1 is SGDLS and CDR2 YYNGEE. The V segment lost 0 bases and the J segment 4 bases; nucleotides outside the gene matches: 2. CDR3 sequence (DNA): TGTGCCAGCAGCGTAGTTGGACTAGCGGGCACCGGGGAGCTGTTTTTT. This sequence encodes CASSVVGLAGTGELFF.

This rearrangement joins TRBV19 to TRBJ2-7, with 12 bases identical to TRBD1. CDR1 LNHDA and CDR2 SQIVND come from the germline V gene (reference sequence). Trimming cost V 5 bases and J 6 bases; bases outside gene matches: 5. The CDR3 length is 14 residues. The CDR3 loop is CASSPGTGGSEQYF. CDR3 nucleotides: TGTGCCAGTAGTCCCGGGACAGGGGGCTCCGAGCAGTACTTC.

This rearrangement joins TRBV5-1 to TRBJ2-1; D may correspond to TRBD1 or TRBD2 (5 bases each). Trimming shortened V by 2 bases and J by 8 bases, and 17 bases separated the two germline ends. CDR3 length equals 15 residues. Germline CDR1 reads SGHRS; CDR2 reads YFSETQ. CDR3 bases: TGCGCCAGCAGCTTAGCGGCAGGGTACGACCATGAGCAGTTCTTC. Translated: CASSLAAGYDHEQFF.

CDR3 region: CASSLLAGGYQETQYF. DNA of the CDR3: TGTGCCAGCAGCTTACTAGCGGGGGGGTACCAAGAGACCCAGTACTTC. The chain employs TRBV7-8 and TRBJ2-5, with 12 bases that match TRBD2. This CDR3 region has 16 residues. CDR1 SGHVS and CDR2 FQNEAQ come from the germline V gene. The junction had 1 base not matched to a gene; V was cut back by 2 bases and J by 0 bases.

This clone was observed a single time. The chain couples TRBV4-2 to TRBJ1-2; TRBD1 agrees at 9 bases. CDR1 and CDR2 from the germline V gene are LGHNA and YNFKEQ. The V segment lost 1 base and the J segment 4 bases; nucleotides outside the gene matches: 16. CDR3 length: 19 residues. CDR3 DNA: TGTGCCAGCAGCCAAGGGGCTTGGGACAGGGACCCTTCGGTCTATGGCTACACCTTC. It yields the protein CASSQGAWDRDPSVYGYTF.

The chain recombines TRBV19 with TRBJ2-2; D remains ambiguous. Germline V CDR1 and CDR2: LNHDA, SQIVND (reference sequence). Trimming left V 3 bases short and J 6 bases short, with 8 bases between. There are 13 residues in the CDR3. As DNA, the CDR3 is TGTGCCAGTAGTATCAATGGAGCCGGGGAGCTGTTTTTT. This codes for CASSINGAGELFF.

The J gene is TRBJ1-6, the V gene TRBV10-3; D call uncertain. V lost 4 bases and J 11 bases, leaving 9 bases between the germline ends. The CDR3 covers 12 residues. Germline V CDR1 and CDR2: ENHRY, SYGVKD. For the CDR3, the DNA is TGTGCCATCAGTGGATTGGGAACACCCCTCCACTTT. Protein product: CAISGLGTPLHF.

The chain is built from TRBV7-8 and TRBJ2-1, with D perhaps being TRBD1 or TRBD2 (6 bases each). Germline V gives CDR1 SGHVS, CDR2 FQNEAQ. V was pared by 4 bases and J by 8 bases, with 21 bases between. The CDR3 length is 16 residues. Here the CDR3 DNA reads TGTGCCAGCAGCTCCTTACGCGGGACACCCGCCTATGAGCAGTTCTTC. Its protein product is CASSSLRGTPAYEQFF.

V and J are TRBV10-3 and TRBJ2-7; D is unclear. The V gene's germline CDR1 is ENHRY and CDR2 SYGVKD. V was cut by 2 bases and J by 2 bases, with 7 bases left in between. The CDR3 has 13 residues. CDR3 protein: CAISEGDTYEQYF. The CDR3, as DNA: TGTGCCATCAGTGAGGGGGATACCTACGAGCAGTACTTC.

The CDR3 bases are TGTGCCAGCAGCTTTGGGGCGGACGAGCAGTACTTC. This sequence encodes CASSFGADEQYF. The chain links TRBV7-6 to TRBJ2-7; D is possibly TRBD1 (5 bases). This CDR3 contains 12 residues. V lost 3 bases and J lost 5, with 8 bases in between. In germline, CDR1 is SGHVS, CDR2 FNYEAQ.

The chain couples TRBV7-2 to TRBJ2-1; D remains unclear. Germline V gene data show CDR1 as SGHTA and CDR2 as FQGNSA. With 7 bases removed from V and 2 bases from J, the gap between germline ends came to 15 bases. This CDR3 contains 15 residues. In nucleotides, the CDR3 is TGTGCCAGCACCTCGTCCCCAAATACCTACAATGAGCAGTTCTTC. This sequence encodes CASTSSPNTYNEQFF.

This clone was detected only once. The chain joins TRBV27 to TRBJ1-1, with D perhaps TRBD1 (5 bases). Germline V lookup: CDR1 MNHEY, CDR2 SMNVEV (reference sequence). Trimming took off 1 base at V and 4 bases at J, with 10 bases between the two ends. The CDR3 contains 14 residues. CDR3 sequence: CASSLFRGTTEAFF. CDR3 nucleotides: TGTGCCAGCAGTTTATTTCGAGGGACCACTGAAGCTTTCTTT.